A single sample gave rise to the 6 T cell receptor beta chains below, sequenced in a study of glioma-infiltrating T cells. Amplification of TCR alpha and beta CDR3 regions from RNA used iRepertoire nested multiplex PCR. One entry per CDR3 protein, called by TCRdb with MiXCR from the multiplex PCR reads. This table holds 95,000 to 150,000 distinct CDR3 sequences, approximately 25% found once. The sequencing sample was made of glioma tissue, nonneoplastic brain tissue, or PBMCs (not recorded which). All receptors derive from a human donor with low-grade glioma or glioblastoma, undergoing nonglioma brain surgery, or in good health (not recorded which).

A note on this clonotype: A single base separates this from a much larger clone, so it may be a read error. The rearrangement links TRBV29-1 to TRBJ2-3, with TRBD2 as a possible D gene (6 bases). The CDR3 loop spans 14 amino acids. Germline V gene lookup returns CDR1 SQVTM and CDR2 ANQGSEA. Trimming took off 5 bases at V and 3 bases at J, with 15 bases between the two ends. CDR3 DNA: TGCAGCGTTCGGACTAATTGGAATACAGATACGCAGTATTTT. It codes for CSVRTNWNTDTQYF.

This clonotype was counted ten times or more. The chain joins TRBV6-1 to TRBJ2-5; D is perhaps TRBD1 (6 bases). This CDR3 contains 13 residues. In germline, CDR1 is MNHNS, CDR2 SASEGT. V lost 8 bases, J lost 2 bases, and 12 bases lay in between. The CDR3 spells CASLDRPQETQYF. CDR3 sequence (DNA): TGTGCCAGCCTCGACAGGCCGCAAGAGACCCAGTACTTC.

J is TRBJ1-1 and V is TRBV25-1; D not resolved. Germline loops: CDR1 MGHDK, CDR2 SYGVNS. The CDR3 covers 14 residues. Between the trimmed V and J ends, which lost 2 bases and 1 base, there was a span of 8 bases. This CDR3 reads CASSEGGRNTEAFF. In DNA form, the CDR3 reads TGTGCCAGCAGTGAAGGAGGGAGGAACACTGAAGCTTTCTTT. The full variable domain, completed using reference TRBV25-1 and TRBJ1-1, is EADIYQTPRYLVIGTGKKITLECSQTMGHDKMYWYQQDPGMELHLIHYSYGVNSTEKGDLSSESTVSRIRTEHFPLTLESARPSHTSQYLCASSEGGRNTEAFFGQGTRLTVV.

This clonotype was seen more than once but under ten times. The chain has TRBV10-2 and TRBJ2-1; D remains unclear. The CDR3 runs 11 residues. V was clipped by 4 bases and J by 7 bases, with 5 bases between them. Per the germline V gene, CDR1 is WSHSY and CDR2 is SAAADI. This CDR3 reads CASSAGNEQFF. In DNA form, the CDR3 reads TGCGCCAGCAGTGCCGGGAATGAGCAGTTCTTC.

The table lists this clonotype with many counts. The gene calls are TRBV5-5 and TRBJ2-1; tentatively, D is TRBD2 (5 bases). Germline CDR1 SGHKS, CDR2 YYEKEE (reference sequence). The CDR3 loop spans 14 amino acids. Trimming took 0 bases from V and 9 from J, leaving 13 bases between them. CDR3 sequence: CASSLVGRASEQFF. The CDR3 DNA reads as TGTGCCAGCAGCTTGGTAGGGCGGGCCAGTGAGCAGTTCTTC. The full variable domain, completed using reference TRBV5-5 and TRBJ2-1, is DAGVTQSPTHLIKTRGQQVTLRCSPISGHKSVSWYQQVLGQGPQFIFQYYEKEERGRGNFPDRFSARQFPNYSSELNVNALLLGDSALYLCASSLVGRASEQFFGPGTRLTVL.

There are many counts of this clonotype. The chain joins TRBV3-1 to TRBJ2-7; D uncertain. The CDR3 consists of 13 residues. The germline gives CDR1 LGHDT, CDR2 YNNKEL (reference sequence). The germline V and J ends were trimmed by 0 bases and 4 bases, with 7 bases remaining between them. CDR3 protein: CASSQDITYEQYF. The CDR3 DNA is TGTGCCAGCAGCCAAGATATCACGTACGAGCAGTACTTC.